This is a list of T cell receptor beta chains from one sample in a study of T cell repertoires in ileal Crohn's disease. Method: immunoSEQ multiplex PCR; TCRdb's copy keeps in-frame clones and lacks some. The data contain 15,000 to 20,000 clones, more than 65% of them singletons. Sequences were obtained from ileal tissue. These TCRs come from an adult with Crohn's disease. Both conserved end residues are part of each CDR3.

j_call v_call cdr3_length cdr3_aa
TRBJ2-1 TRBV4-1 18 CASSPRLAGGPLNNEQFF
TRBJ2-7 TRBV6-1 15 CASSVSWDRDHEQYF
TRBJ2-3 TRBV6-6 16 CASTIPLGGPSGTQYF
TRBJ2-7 TRBV4-1 15 CASSQDLLAGDEQYF
TRBJ2-7 TRBV5-1 15 CASSPHPGQHYEQYF
TRBJ1-5 TRBV10-1 16 CASSEVKTFGNQPQHF
TRBJ1-4 TRBV2 15 CASSDRATTNEKLFF
TRBJ2-3 TRBV10-3 17 CAISESWRGGHADTQYF
TRBJ1-2 TRBV29-1 12 CSVEDSSYGYTF
TRBJ1-2 TRBV29-1 13 CSAGQGSYDGYTF
TRBJ2-2 TRBV30 11 CAWSGPGELFF
TRBJ1-5 TRBV6-1 12 CASGQGNQPQHF
TRBJ2-7 TRBV30 15 CAWGSYRGLTYEQYF
TRBJ1-6 TRBV30 17 CAWRTGEWGSYNSPLHF
TRBJ1-1 TRBV13 15 CASSYDGQGIPEAFF
TRBJ2-2 TRBV4-1 17 CASSQEPGQLNTGELFF
TRBJ1-5 TRBV19 13 CASSWDRGQPQHF
TRBJ2-6 TRBV6-6 14 CASRGGSGANVLTF
TRBJ2-7 TRBV2 13 CASSVRQGAEQYF
TRBJ2-3 TRBV6-5 13 CASSLRGTNTQYF
TRBJ1-6 TRBV7-2 16 CASSLLPDRARSPLHF
TRBJ2-7 TRBV19 13 CASSGQVGYEQYF
TRBJ1-2 TRBV6-5 14 CASSRQGARDGYTF
TRBJ1-1 TRBV5-1 14 CASSSAAGVAEAFF
TRBJ2-7 TRBV11-2 15 CASSLDPGSLYEQYF
TRBJ1-1 TRBV5-6 13 CASIRTGGTEAFF
TRBJ2-2 TRBV6-5 15 CASSPGTSDTGELFF
TRBJ2-7 TRBV5-1 17 CASSLVPPGQRSYEQYF
TRBJ1-3 TRBV5-4 16 CASSLMGPNSGNTIYF
TRBJ2-6 TRBV6-1 14 CASLTIPGANVLTF
TRBJ1-2 TRBV4-1 15 CASSPIIQVNYGYTF
TRBJ2-2 TRBV30 13 CAWSRQGVGELFF
TRBJ1-5 TRBV6-1 20 CASSEATSDRGRRLSQPQHF
TRBJ1-3 TRBV6-5 15 CASSYSGVTGNTIYF
TRBJ2-4 TRBV30 17 CAWSVYGSILAKNIQYF
TRBJ2-2 TRBV7-2 14 CASSFLGSTGELFF
TRBJ2-4 TRBV7-3 15 CASSFSVVAKNIQYF
TRBJ2-5 TRBV10-3 13 CAISLGGGETQYF
TRBJ1-2 TRBV7-9 17 CASSSSGTGMREDGYTF
TRBJ2-1 TRBV19 16 CASGKGLAVSYNEQFF
TRBJ2-3 TRBV29-1 14 CSVPETQTTDTQYF